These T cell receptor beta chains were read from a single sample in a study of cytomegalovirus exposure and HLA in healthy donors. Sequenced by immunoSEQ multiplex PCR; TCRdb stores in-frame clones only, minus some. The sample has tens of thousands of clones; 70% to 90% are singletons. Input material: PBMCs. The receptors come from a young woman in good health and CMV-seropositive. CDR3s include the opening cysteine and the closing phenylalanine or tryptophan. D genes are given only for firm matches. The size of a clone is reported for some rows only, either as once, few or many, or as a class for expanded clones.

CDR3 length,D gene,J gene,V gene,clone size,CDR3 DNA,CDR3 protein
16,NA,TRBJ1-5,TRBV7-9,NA,TGTGCCCGAGGGGGATCATCAAGAGGTGGGGATCAGCCCCAGCATTTT,CARGGSSRGGDQPQHF
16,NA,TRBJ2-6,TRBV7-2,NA,TGTGCCAGCAGCTACGGACTGGCCTCTGGGGCCAACGTCCTGACTTTC,CASSYGLASGANVLTF
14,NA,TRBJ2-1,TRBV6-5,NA,TGTGCCAGCCGTGGGCCGAGCTCCTACAATGAGCAGTTCTTC,CASRGPSSYNEQFF
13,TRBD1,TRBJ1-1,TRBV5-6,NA,TGTGCCAGCAGCTTGGTCAGGGGGACGTGGGCTTTCTTT,CASSLVRGTWAFF
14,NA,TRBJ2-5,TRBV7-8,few,TGTGCCAGCAGCTTACACAACGCTCAAGAGACCCAGTACTTC,CASSLHNAQETQYF
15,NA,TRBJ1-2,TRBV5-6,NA,TGTGCCAGCAGCCCGGCGGGGGGGTCGCACTATGGCTACACCTTC,CASSPAGGSHYGYTF
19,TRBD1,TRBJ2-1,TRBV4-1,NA,TGCGCCAGCAGCCCCCAAGGATATGCAGGGGGCGAACCTTACAATGAGCAGTTCTTC,CASSPQGYAGGEPYNEQFF
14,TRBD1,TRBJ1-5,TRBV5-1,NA,TGCGCCAGCAGCTTGGAACCAGGGGGTCAGCCCCAGCATTTT,CASSLEPGGQPQHF
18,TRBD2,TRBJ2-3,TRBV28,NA,TGTGCCAGCAGTCCTGGGGGCCCGTTAGCGGGAGGAGGCGATACGCAGTATTTT,CASSPGGPLAGGGDTQYF
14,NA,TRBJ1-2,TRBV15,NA,TGTGCCACCAGCAGTAACAGGGTTGGCTATGGCTACACCTTC,CATSSNRVGYGYTF
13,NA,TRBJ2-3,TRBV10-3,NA,TGTGCCATCAGTGATTCAGGGGCAGATACGCAGTATTTT,CAISDSGADTQYF
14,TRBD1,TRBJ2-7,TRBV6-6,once,TGTGCCAGCAGCCTCGGGACAGGGACCTACGAGCAGTACTTC,CASSLGTGTYEQYF
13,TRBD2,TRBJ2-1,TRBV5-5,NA,TGTGCCAGCAGCCAGGGACTAGTCTATGAGCAGTTCTTC,CASSQGLVYEQFF
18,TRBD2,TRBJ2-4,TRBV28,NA,TGTGCCAGCAGCAGCAGACTAGCGGGAGAAAAAAGCAAAAACATTCAGTACTTC,CASSSRLAGEKSKNIQYF
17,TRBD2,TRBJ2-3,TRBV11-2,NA,TGTGCCAGCAGCCCCGAGGGGACTAGCTCCGGTCCAGATACGCAGTATTTT,CASSPEGTSSGPDTQYF
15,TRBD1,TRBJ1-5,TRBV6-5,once,TGTGCCAGCAGTTACGGGACAGGGAGCAATCAGCCCCAGCATTTT,CASSYGTGSNQPQHF
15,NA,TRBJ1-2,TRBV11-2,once,TGTGCCAGCACTTATAGTGAAACAGGTTACTATGGCTACACCTTC,CASTYSETGYYGYTF
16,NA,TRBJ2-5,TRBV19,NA,TGTGCCAGTAGTTTCACTAGTATCAAGCCCCAAGAGACCCAGTACTTC,CASSFTSIKPQETQYF
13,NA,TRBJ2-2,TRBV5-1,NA,TGCGCCAGCAGAGTCGGGGAAACCGGGGAGCTGTTTTTT,CASRVGETGELFF
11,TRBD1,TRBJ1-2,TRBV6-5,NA,TGTGCCAGCGGGACAGCTGGTGGCTACACCTTC,CASGTAGGYTF
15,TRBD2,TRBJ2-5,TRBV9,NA,TGTGCCAGCAGCGTAGGGGCTAGCGGGGTGGAGACCCAGTACTTC,CASSVGASGVETQYF
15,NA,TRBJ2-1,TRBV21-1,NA,TGTGCCAGCACCCTTCGAGGGGGAGGGGTGATTGAGCAGTTCTTC,CASTLRGGGVIEQFF
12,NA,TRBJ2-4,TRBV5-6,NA,TGTGCCAGCAGGGCGGGTAGTGGCATTCAGTACTTC,CASRAGSGIQYF
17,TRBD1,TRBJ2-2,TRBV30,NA,TGTGCCTGTTTTTATCTTGGGGACAGGGATTTTTCCGGGGAGCTGTTTTTT,CACFYLGDRDFSGELFF
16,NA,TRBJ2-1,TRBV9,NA,TGTGCCAGCAGCGTAGGTCAGCAGGGCTCCTACAATGAGCAGTTCTTC,CASSVGQQGSYNEQFF
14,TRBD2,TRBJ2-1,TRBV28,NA,TGTGCCAGCAGTTGGGTAGCGGGAGATCATGAGCAGTTCTTC,CASSWVAGDHEQFF
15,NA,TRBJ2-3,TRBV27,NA,TGTGCCAGCAGTTTTGAGGCGTCTCTCACAGATACGCAGTATTTT,CASSFEASLTDTQYF
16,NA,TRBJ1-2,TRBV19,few,TGTGCCAGCACTGGGATCGGGAGGAAGAAGATTTATGGCTACACCTTC,CASTGIGRKKIYGYTF
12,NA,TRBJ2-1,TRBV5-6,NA,TGTGCCAGCCGGGGAAACTACAATGAGCAGTTCTTC,CASRGNYNEQFF
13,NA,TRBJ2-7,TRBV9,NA,TGTGCCAGCAGCGTCGAGGGATCCTACGAGCAGTACTTC,CASSVEGSYEQYF
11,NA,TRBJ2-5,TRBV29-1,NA,TGCAGCGTTGACTTACAAGAGACCCAGTACTTC,CSVDLQETQYF
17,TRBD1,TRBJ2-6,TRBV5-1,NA,TGCGCCAGCACCCCAGCTAGGGACAGCTCTGGGGCCAACGTCCTGACTTTC,CASTPARDSSGANVLTF
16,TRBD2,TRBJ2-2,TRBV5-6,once,TGTGCCAGCAGCTCCCGACTAGCGGGGAACACCGGGGAGCTGTTTTTT,CASSSRLAGNTGELFF
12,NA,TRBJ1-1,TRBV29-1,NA,TGCAGCGTTGAAGGGCAGACTGATGAAGCTTTCTTT,CSVEGQTDEAFF
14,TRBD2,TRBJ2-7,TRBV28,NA,TGTGCCAGCAGGGTAGGCGGGAGCTCCTACGAGCAGTACTTC,CASRVGGSSYEQYF
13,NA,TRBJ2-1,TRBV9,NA,TGTGCCAGCAGCGTAGGGGGGCACAATGAGCAGTTCTTC,CASSVGGHNEQFF
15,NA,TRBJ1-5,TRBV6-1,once,TGTGCCAGCAGTAACCTAGGGGGGGTAAATCAGCCCCAGCATTTT,CASSNLGGVNQPQHF
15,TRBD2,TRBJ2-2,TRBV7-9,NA,TGTGCCACCTTCGAACTTGGGGGGGAGTCCGGGGAGCTGTTTTTT,CATFELGGESGELFF
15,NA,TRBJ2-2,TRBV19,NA,TGTGCCAGTAGTGCCGGCGGGGGCCCCACCGGGGAGCTGTTTTTT,CASSAGGGPTGELFF
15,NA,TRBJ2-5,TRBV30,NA,TGTGCCTGGAGTGTACGGTGGAGGGATCGAGAGACCCAGTACTTC,CAWSVRWRDRETQYF
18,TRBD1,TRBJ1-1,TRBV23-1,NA,TGCGCCAGCAGGATTACATGGTGGGACAGGGACAGGAACACTGAAGCTTTCTTT,CASRITWWDRDRNTEAFF
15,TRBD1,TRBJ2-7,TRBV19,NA,TGTGCCAGTAGTCTAGCCGGGACAGGGGCGTACGAGCAGTACTTC,CASSLAGTGAYEQYF
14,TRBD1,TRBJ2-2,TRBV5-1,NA,TGCGCCAGCAGCCTGGGACAGGGAACCGGGGAGCTGTTTTTT,CASSLGQGTGELFF
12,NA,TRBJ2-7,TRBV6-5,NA,TGTGCCAGCAGTTCCAGACTACGGCCCCAGTACTTC,CASSSRLRPQYF
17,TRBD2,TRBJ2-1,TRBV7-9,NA,TGTGCCAGCAGCTCGGAACAGACTAGCGGGACAGACAATGAGCAGTTCTTC,CASSSEQTSGTDNEQFF
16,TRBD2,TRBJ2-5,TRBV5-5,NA,TGTGCCAGCAGCTTGTTTCTAGCGGGAGATCGAGAGACCCAGTACTTC,CASSLFLAGDRETQYF
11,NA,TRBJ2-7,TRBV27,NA,TGTGCCAGCAGTTCCTTTTACGAGCAGTACTTC,CASSSFYEQYF
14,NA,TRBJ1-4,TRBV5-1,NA,TGCGCCAGCAGCTTGGGCCACGAGGTCGACAAACTGTTTTTT,CASSLGHEVDKLFF
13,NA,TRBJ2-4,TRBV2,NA,TGTGCCAGTCAAGGGGGTTCCGGAAACATTCAGTACTTC,CASQGGSGNIQYF
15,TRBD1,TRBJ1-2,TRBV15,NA,TGTGCCACCAGCAGAGATGGACAGGGCAACTATGGCTACACCTTC,CATSRDGQGNYGYTF
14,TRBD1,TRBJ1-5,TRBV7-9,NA,TGTGCCAGCAGCTTAGCGCAGGGGGATCAGCCCCAGCATTTT,CASSLAQGDQPQHF
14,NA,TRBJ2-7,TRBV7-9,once,TGTGCCAGCAGCTTAGGTGACAGATCCTACGAGCAGTACTTC,CASSLGDRSYEQYF
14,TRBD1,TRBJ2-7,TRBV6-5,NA,TGTGCCAGCAGCCGCGGGACAGGGAATGTCGAGCAGTACTTC,CASSRGTGNVEQYF
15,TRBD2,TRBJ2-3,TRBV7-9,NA,TGTGCCAGCAGTCAAGGGGGAGCGGGGGAGGATACGCAGTATTTT,CASSQGGAGEDTQYF
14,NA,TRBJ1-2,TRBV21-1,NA,TGTGCCAGCAGCAACCCCAAGGGGGCGAGGGGCTACACCTTC,CASSNPKGARGYTF
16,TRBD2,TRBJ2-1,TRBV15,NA,TGTGCCACCAGCAGAGGCCTAGCGGGGCGCTACAATGAGCAGTTCTTC,CATSRGLAGRYNEQFF
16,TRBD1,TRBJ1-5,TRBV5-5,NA,TGTGCCAGCAGCTTGGTTGGCGGGACAGGAAATCAGCCCCAGCATTTT,CASSLVGGTGNQPQHF
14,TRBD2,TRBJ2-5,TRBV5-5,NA,TGTGCCAGCAGCTTGAGAGCGGGGCAAGAGACCCAGTACTTC,CASSLRAGQETQYF
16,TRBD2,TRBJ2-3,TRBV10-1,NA,TGCGCCAGCAGTGATGTCGGGACTAGCAGAACAGATACGCAGTATTTT,CASSDVGTSRTDTQYF
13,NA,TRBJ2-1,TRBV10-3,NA,TGTGCCAGCACCGAGGAGGAGATGAAGAGTAGGTTCTTC,CASTEEEMKSRFF